The entry below gives a single T cell receptor beta chain sequence along with its context. No antigen is known for it. Per-nucleotide qualities are absent, and no much larger clonotype sits a single base away. The germline V gene encodes CDR1 MDHEN and CDR2 SYDVKM. The CDR3, from cysteine to phenylalanine, totals 13 residues. CDR3 DNA is the only sequence kept; it has 39 bases, read in frame from the first base. Trimming at the junction amounts to 1 base on V and 4 bases on J, and the germline ends lie 5 bases apart. Healthy HIV-negative adults with no recently reported acute infections or vaccinations were included as donors. Every donor was a Caucasian adult residing in Nashville, Tennessee, USA. CD8 memory samples consisted of magnetically selected CD45RO+ cells combined with CCR7-negative CD45RA+ effector memory (TemRA) cells. Blood was collected by leukapheresis, and PBMCs were isolated by Ficoll-Histopaque density gradient centrifugation and then cryopreserved in liquid nitrogen vapor phase. Analytical flow cytometry was used to check the purity and quantity of each magnetically sorted T cell population. Genomic DNA was isolated from each sorted fraction and quantified by UV absorbance on a Nanodrop 2000c.

These data originate in a study of shared clonotypes between healthy human individuals (TCRdb year 2020). A note on the overall study: Three men and a couple of women, aged 18 to 49 years, made up the cohort. Libraries were prepared and TCR repertoires were sequenced by different laboratories using diverse techniques, in order to increase sequencing depth and limit assay-specific biases. Blood TCR repertoires of about 5 healthy adults were deeply sequenced to estimate repertoire size and the extent of clonotype sharing between individuals. For each donor, CD4 naive and CD4 memory were each run on three plates, CD8 naive on two plates, and CD8 memory on one plate. Between about 0.8 and 9 billion PBMCs per donor were obtained by leukapheresis. The investigation overall reported the following: Sampling was restricted to blood, and TCR repertoires in tissues likely differ from the TCR repertoires found in blood. Pairwise subsampling led to the expectation that sequencing depth would affect the degree of clonotype sharing among donors. Rarefaction of sorted-subset datasets indicated incomplete sequencing despite the large sequencing depth. Compared with non-shared clonotypes, clonotypes shared by all four sorted-subset donors had higher generation probabilities. The small number of donors limited the genetic and exposure-history diversity represented. Larger estimated clonotype richness was generally found for naive subsets than for memory subsets. Across four donors, roughly 5.1% of naive CD4, approximately 3.6% of naive CD8, about 2% of memory CD4, and roughly 0.41% of memory CD8 clonotypes were shared.

Using the deep immunoSEQ assay, multiplex PCR amplified TCR CDR3 regions from genomic DNA. Extracted genomic DNA from each cell subset was distributed evenly across all wells of several immunoSEQ 96-well plates, and each plate was treated as a replicate. For sorted subsets, about 200 ng genomic DNA, equal to tens of thousands of T cell genomes, was loaded into each replicate PCR. Purified libraries were quantified with a Qubit 3.0 fluorometer, sized on a Bioanalyzer 2100, and re-quantified with the KAPA Library Quantification kit. Every immunoSEQ 96-well plate was sequenced on a dedicated single-read 150-cycle Illumina NextSeq 550 flow cell. As for the authors' bioinformatics: Because the immunoSEQ output held only junctional sequences and lacked quality scores, the filtering could not match the filtering applied to full-length reads. To assign V/J genes and CDR3, sequences were annotated against IMGT germline references using PyIR, a Python wrapper for IgBLAST v1.9. Reads with weak V/J assignments (E-value above 1e-6), missing CDR3, stop codons, out-of-frame junctions, or ambiguous translated residues were removed. A V3J clonotype was defined by an identical inferred V gene, J gene, and CDR3 amino acid sequence. To compute the percentage overlap between repertoires, the number of shared unique clonotypes was divided by the size of the smaller repertoire. RTK rarefaction, the Chao1 estimator, and Recon v2.1 estimates of unobserved clonotypes were used to assess repertoire richness. OLGA was used to compute generation probabilities for all TCRbeta clonotypes that the gDNA method yielded from several donors. TCRdb provides this immuneACCESS table in a form limited to in-frame rearrangements. Some clones are lacking; in checked studies, under half of them reflect an unresolved V gene, and why the rest are absent is not known. D and trimming come from the DNA, and the V and J calls and clone size come from that table. For this sample the table gives a few hundred thousand clones, of which around 87% were detected only once. The ten largest make up roughly 15% of the sample.

The sequence is built from TRBV28 and TRBJ1-5, with the D gene not confidently named. The TCR sequence derives from a man younger than 35 in good health. Sequenced sample: memory CD8+ T cells sorted from blood. The meaning of the sample's cell subset or site label: CD45RO+ cells pooled with CCR7-negative TemRA cells. CDR3 reads: CASSLSGNQPQHF. The DNA reads as follows: TGTGCCAGCAGTTTATCGGGTAATCAGCCCCAGCATTTT.